This TCR beta chain was captured in a study of cytomegalovirus exposure and HLA in healthy donors. It was with 60 Vbeta and 13 Jbeta primers that the PCR ran. Profiled with immunoSEQ multiplex PCR; TCRdb holds only in-frame clones, not every one. Of 100,000 to 150,000 clones detected, under 85% appear once; the ten largest clones hold around 8.5%. Sequenced sample: PBMCs. The sequence was collected from a woman in her forties or fifties in good health and CMV-seropositive.

The CDR3 loop is CAEGADYGYTF. The CDR3 DNA sequence: TGTGCCGAGGGGGCCGACTATGGCTACACCTTC. The rearrangement uses TRBV30 and TRBJ1-2, with 7 bases identical to TRBD1. The CDR3 has 11 amino acids. J lost 3 bases, V lost 8 bases, and 3 bases had no gene match. Germline V gives CDR1 GTSNPN, CDR2 SVGIG (reference sequence).